This T cell receptor (beta chain) is drawn from a study of T cells in Graves' hyperthyroidism and ophthalmopathy. Broader study findings: Most thyroid clonotypes that were expanded above 0.001 also turned up in blood.

Germline-derived CDR1 and CDR2 are MNHEY and SVGAGI. V lost 0 bases, J lost 5 bases, and 1 base stayed unmatched. This CDR3 region has 15 residues. The investigators amplified TCR beta CDR3 regions from RNA transcripts. HTBI primers were used for first-round RT-PCR of the TCR CDR3. TCRdb re-called the multiplex PCR reads through MiXCR, storing one row per CDR3 protein. The sample includes a few hundred thousand distinct CDR3 sequences, about 15% of them seen just once. The table lists this clonotype with a few counts. What it binds is not known. This sequence joins TRBV6-5 and TRBJ1-3; 10 bases fit TRBD1. Material: blood. This receptor was identified in a woman aged 25-40 years with Graves' hyperthyroidism. Written as DNA, the CDR3 is TGTGCCAGCAGTTACTCGGGACAGGGGAGAAACACCATATATTTT. The encoded protein is CASSYSGQGRNTIYF.